The next 22 T cell receptor beta chains were all read from a single sample in a study of cytomegalovirus exposure and HLA in healthy donors. PCR used 60 Vbeta primers and 13 Jbeta primers. The repertoire was sequenced with immunoSEQ multiplex PCR; TCRdb's copy has only in-frame clones and lacks some. This sample has some 65,000 clones, with 62% found just once. Sequenced sample: PBMCs. These TCRs come from a young man in good health and CMV-seronegative.

CDR3 region: CASSPDRGSYEQYF. CDR3 coding DNA: TGTGCCAGCAGCCCGGACAGGGGTTCTTACGAGCAGTACTTC. The rearrangement joins TRBV11-3 to TRBJ2-7, with 9 bases fitting TRBD1. The CDR3 loop spans 14 amino acids. V was clipped by 5 bases and J by 4 bases; unmatched bases: 6. Germline values: CDR1 SGHNT, CDR2 YENEEA.

The V gene is TRBV18, the J gene TRBJ2-1, with 8 bases matching TRBD1. The CDR3 covers 15 residues. Unmatched junction bases numbered 7, after V lost 1 base and J lost 8 bases. From germline, CDR1 is KGHSH and CDR2 LQKENI. This chain's CDR3 is CASSPLAGGRDEQFF. The CDR3 region has the DNA TGTGCCAGCTCACCACTAGCAGGGGGCCGGGATGAGCAGTTCTTC.

The sample holds a few counts of this clone. This rearrangement joins TRBV7-2 to TRBJ2-2; TRBD2 agrees at 8 bases. With 1 base clipped from V and 4 bases from J, the junction kept 2 bases outside the gene matches. Germline CDR1 reads SGHTA; CDR2 reads FQGNSA. This CDR3 comprises 15 residues. The CDR3 region is CASSLVRGGTGELFF. CDR3 DNA: TGTGCCAGCAGCTTAGTACGGGGGGGCACCGGGGAGCTGTTTTTT.

This clone has a handful of counts. This chain joins TRBV6-1 and TRBJ1-2, with 7 bases aligning to TRBD1. J lost 0 bases, V lost 2 bases, and 6 bases had no gene match. The CDR3 totals 16 residues. CDR1 is MNHNS, CDR2 SASEGT, per germline. The CDR3 coding sequence is TGTGCCAGCAGTGAATGGTACGGGACAGCTAACTATGGCTACACCTTC. This translates into CASSEWYGTANYGYTF.

This chain uses TRBV5-4 with TRBJ1-6; TRBD1 might be the D (5 bases). CDR1 and CDR2 from the germline V gene are SGHNT and YYREEE (reference sequence). The CDR3 loop spans 15 amino acids. Trimming took off 5 bases at V and 7 bases at J, with 16 bases between the two ends. DNA for the CDR3: TGTGCCAGCAGTACCGGCGGGACCGCGAATTCACCCCTCCACTTT. Residues: CASSTGGTANSPLHF.

The rearrangement uses TRBV9 and TRBJ2-3; D might be TRBD1 (5 bases). V dropped 3 bases and J dropped 5 bases, with 7 bases sitting between them. CDR3 size: 12 residues. Germline V gives CDR1 SGDLS, CDR2 YYNGEE. The CDR3 DNA reads TGTGCCAGCAGCGACCAGGGAGATACGCAGTATTTT. It translates to CASSDQGDTQYF.

This clone is a singleton in its sample. The chain links TRBV18 to TRBJ1-2, with a possible D match to TRBD1 (5 bases). The length of the CDR3 is 14 residues. Germline V gives CDR1 KGHSH, CDR2 LQKENI. The V gene lost 4 bases and the J gene lost 6 bases, with 15 bases spanning the gap. The CDR3 sequence is CASSHSGTLNGYTF. The CDR3 DNA is TGTGCCAGCTCACACTCCGGGACTTTGAATGGCTACACCTTC.

The chain recombines TRBV14 with TRBJ1-2; TRBD1 matches at 8 bases. This CDR3 spans 15 amino acids. Germline V lookup: CDR1 SGHDN, CDR2 FVKESK. The J segment lost 4 bases and the V segment lost 0 bases, leaving 4 bases of the junction unmatched. CDR3 nucleotide sequence: TGTGCCAGCAGCCAAGAAAGGGACAGGATCTATGGCTACACCTTC. Translating it yields CASSQERDRIYGYTF.

This chain links TRBV5-1 with TRBJ2-5; 7 nucleotides line up with TRBD1. The V gene's germline CDR1 is SGHRS and CDR2 YFSETQ. The CDR3 extends over 14 amino acids. With V trimmed by 3 bases and J by 2 bases, 4 bases remained unmatched. CDR3 sequence reads: CASSWMGQQETQYF. DNA for the CDR3: TGCGCCAGCAGCTGGATGGGACAGCAAGAGACCCAGTACTTC.

V and J are TRBV5-4 and TRBJ2-7; 7 nucleotides agree with TRBD1. V was pared by 4 bases and J by 3 bases, with 4 bases of the junction left unmatched. Germline-derived CDR1 and CDR2 are SGHNT and YYREEE (reference sequence). This CDR3 contains 13 residues. CDR3 region: CASSPGTVYEQYF. CDR3 DNA: TGTGCCAGCAGCCCTGGGACAGTCTACGAGCAGTACTTC.

This chain joins TRBV30 and TRBJ2-7; TRBD2 matches 11 bases. V shed 5 bases, J shed 4 bases, and the junction held 7 bases outside the gene matches. The CDR3 length is 14 residues. Germline V lookup: CDR1 GTSNPN, CDR2 SVGIG (reference sequence). CDR3 protein: CAWCPGLAVYEQYF. DNA of the CDR3: TGTGCCTGGTGTCCGGGACTAGCGGTTTACGAGCAGTACTTC.

J is TRBJ2-3 and V is TRBV6-1; 9 bases line up with TRBD2. Germline V gene lookup returns CDR1 MNHNS and CDR2 SASEGT. With 0 bases clipped from V and 5 bases from J, the junction kept 3 bases outside the gene matches. This CDR3 has 15 residues. The CDR3 DNA sequence: TGTGCCAGCAGTGAAGCGTGGCGGGGGGGAGATACGCAGTATTTT. This gives the protein CASSEAWRGGDTQYF.

This clone was seen a handful of times. The chain links TRBV7-9 to TRBJ2-1; D is possibly TRBD2 (5 bases). This CDR3 spans 18 amino acids. V was pared by 0 bases and J by 9 bases, with 24 bases between. The germline V gene has CDR1 SEHNR and CDR2 FQNEAQ (reference sequence). CDR3 protein: CASSLAGSGRPKSGEQFF. Written as DNA, the CDR3 is TGTGCCAGCAGCTTAGCAGGGTCCGGGCGTCCTAAGAGCGGTGAGCAGTTCTTC.

This clone came up a few times. The V and J genes are TRBV6-1 and TRBJ1-3; tentative D call: TRBD1 (5 bases). The CDR3 has 14 residues. Trimming pared 7 bases from V and 2 bases from J, leaving 12 bases between. From germline, CDR1 is MNHNS and CDR2 SASEGT. The CDR3 sequence is CASTVGVPGNTIYF. The CDR3 DNA reads TGTGCCAGCACCGTAGGGGTGCCTGGAAACACCATATATTTT.

This clone was counted between two and nine times. The V call is TRBV13, the J call TRBJ2-1; D might be TRBD2 (5 bases). Looked up from germline, CDR1 is PRHDT and CDR2 is FYEKMQ (reference sequence). The CDR3 runs 12 residues. Trimming left V 3 bases short and J 7 bases short, with 7 bases between. CDR3 in amino acids: CASSFGGNEQFF. The DNA for the CDR3 is TGTGCCAGCAGCTTCGGCGGGAATGAGCAGTTCTTC.

The rearrangement links TRBV6-1 to TRBJ2-2; 8 bases match TRBD2. V was pared by 8 bases and J by 7 bases, with 9 bases of the junction left unmatched. This CDR3 comprises 14 residues. CDR1 MNHNS and CDR2 SASEGT come from the germline V gene. The CDR3 protein is CASPPRGAGGELFF. The CDR3 bases are TGTGCCAGCCCCCCGCGGGGGGCGGGCGGGGAGCTGTTTTTT.

This clone occurred a few times. The gene calls are TRBV7-2 and TRBJ2-7, with TRBD2 as a possible D gene (5 bases). V was cut by 5 bases and J by 6 bases, with 20 bases left in between. Per germline, CDR1 SGHTA and CDR2 FQGNSA. The CDR3 is 15 amino acids. In DNA form, the CDR3 reads TGTGCCAGCAGCGAGGGCCTCGGAAGGGTCTCCGAGCAGTACTTC. Translating it yields CASSEGLGRVSEQYF.

This clone has just a few counts. The junction differs from germline at one of its ends, possibly a read error. V is TRBV29-1 and J is TRBJ1-6; D perhaps matches TRBD1 (6 bases). The germline V gene has CDR1 SQVTM and CDR2 ANQGSEA. The CDR3 is 16 residues long. This chain's CDR3 is CSVQEGRPGVGSPLHF. The DNA of the CDR3 is TGCAGCGTTCAAGAGGGGCGGCCAGGGGTGGGTTCACCCCTCCACTTT.

The chain combines TRBV7-9 with TRBJ2-7, with D tentatively TRBD1 (5 bases). Looked up from germline, CDR1 is SEHNR and CDR2 is FQNEAQ (reference sequence). CDR3 length: 17 residues. V lost 8 bases and J lost 1, with 24 bases in between. CDR3 DNA: TGTGCCAGCTCCTTAAGCCCTGGGGCAGCCGTTTCCTACGAGCAGTACTTC. Its protein is CASSLSPGAAVSYEQYF.

CDR3 nucleotide sequence: TGTGCCAGCAGCTCTTTCCCTTCTGGACCGGGGGGGTACTACAATGAGCAGTTCTTC. Encoded protein: CASSSFPSGPGGYYNEQFF. The gene calls are TRBV7-2 and TRBJ2-1; 8 nucleotides line up with TRBD2. The CDR3 spans 19 residues. Germline V gene sequence: CDR1 SGHTA, CDR2 FQGNSA. The V segment lost 4 bases and the J segment 3 bases; nucleotides outside the gene matches: 17.

CDR3 sequence: CASSQDLQGQGVRPQHF. The CDR3 region has the DNA TGTGCCAGCAGCCAAGATCTACAGGGACAGGGAGTCCGGCCCCAGCATTTT. This sequence joins TRBV4-2 and TRBJ1-5; 9 nucleotides agree with TRBD1. J gave up 9 bases and V 0 bases, and 12 bases lay outside the gene matches. This CDR3 contains 17 residues. Germline assignment: CDR1 LGHNA and CDR2 YNFKEQ.

J is TRBJ2-3 and V is TRBV5-1; possibly TRBD2 for D (6 bases). V lost 0 bases to trimming and J lost 2 bases, with 10 bases between them. This CDR3 contains 15 residues. Germline CDR1 SGHRS, CDR2 YFSETQ. The chain's CDR3 is CASSLERAYTDTQYF. The CDR3 coding sequence is TGCGCCAGCAGCTTGGAGCGGGCCTACACAGATACGCAGTATTTT. Full variable domain (remainder filled in from reference TRBV5-1 and TRBJ2-3): KAGVTQTPRYLIKTRGQQVTLSCSPISGHRSVSWYQQTPGQGLQFLFEYFSETQRNKGNFPGRFSGRQFSNSRSEMNVSTLELGDSALYLCASSLERAYTDTQYFGPGTRLTVL.